A selection of T cell receptor beta chains follows, all from one sample in a study of OX40 agonist ivuxolimab in advanced cancers. The assay was immunoSEQ multiplex PCR, and TCRdb's table has in-frame clones only and misses some. The table includes about 100,000 clones, around nine tenths detected once. The sequences come from CD4+ or CD8+ T cells sorted from blood, collected in a trial of the OX40 agonist ivuxolimab. These receptors all come from an adult with an advanced solid tumor such as melanoma, head and neck, liver or kidney cancer. Each CDR3 is given with its conserved first and last residue. D genes are given only for firm matches. The listing skips clone size in some rows; elsewhere it reads once, few, many or a size class.

TRBV18	TRBJ2-7	NA	few	CASSPPREQYF	TGTGCCAGCTCACCACCGCGCGAGCAGTACTTC
TRBV10-2	TRBJ2-7	NA	NA	CASSESYRGGNEQYF	TGCGCCAGCAGTGAGTCCTACAGGGGAGGGAACGAGCAGTACTTC
TRBV19	TRBJ2-6	TRBD1	NA	CASGQGARGANVLTF	TGTGCCAGTGGACAGGGGGCACGAGGGGCCAACGTCCTGACTTTC
TRBV28	TRBJ2-7	NA	NA	CASSHRYEQYF	TGTGCCAGCAGCCACCGCTACGAGCAGTACTTC
TRBV27	TRBJ2-1	NA	NA	CASRIRGGITYNEQFF	TGTGCCAGCAGAATTAGGGGGGGAATAACCTACAATGAGCAGTTCTTC
TRBV5-1	TRBJ2-2	TRBD2	once	CASSLLLAGGLNTGELFF	TGCGCCAGCAGCTTGCTACTAGCGGGAGGGCTAAACACCGGGGAGCTGTTTTTT
TRBV5-5	TRBJ2-2	TRBD2	NA	CASSLPVRRELAGELFF	TGTGCCAGCAGCTTGCCAGTTCGGCGGGAGTTAGCGGGGGAGCTGTTTTTT
TRBV28	TRBJ1-4	TRBD1	NA	CASSTPTGGLFF	TGTGCCAGCAGCACTCCCACAGGGGGCCTGTTTTTT
TRBV6-1	TRBJ2-2	NA	NA	CASSELTSSKGELFF	TGTGCCAGCAGTGAATTGACTAGTAGTAAGGGGGAGCTGTTTTTT
TRBV11-3	TRBJ2-5	NA	once	CASSSSLDRQETQYF	TGTGCCAGCAGCTCGAGTCTGGACAGACAAGAGACCCAGTACTTC
TRBV7-2	TRBJ2-3	TRBD2	once	CASSTPGGILDTQYF	TGTGCCAGCAGCACCCCCGGGGGGATTTTAGATACGCAGTATTTT
TRBV9	TRBJ2-5	NA	NA	CASSPRKQGLYETQYF	TGTGCCAGCAGCCCACGGAAACAGGGATTGTACGAGACCCAGTACTTC
TRBV7-2	TRBJ2-3	NA	few	CASSLMVTDTQYF	TGTGCCAGCAGCTTAATGGTGACAGATACGCAGTATTTT
TRBV7-8	TRBJ2-3	TRBD2	once	CASSPSTSGRSDTQYF	TGTGCCAGCAGCCCATCGACTAGCGGGAGGTCAGATACGCAGTATTTT
TRBV5-1	TRBJ2-1	NA	NA	CASSLEVGQNNEQFF	TGCGCCAGCAGCTTGGAAGTTGGGCAGAACAATGAGCAGTTCTTC
TRBV10-3	TRBJ1-1	TRBD1	NA	CATRTGAEAFF	TGTGCCACCCGGACAGGGGCTGAAGCTTTCTTT
TRBV7-9	TRBJ2-7	TRBD2	NA	CASSQAGGPEQYF	TGTGCCAGCAGCCAAGCGGGAGGGCCCGAGCAGTACTTC
TRBV6-5	TRBJ1-2	NA	NA	CASSYADNGYTF	TGTGCCAGCAGTTACGCCGACAATGGCTACACCTTC
TRBV7-9	TRBJ2-1	NA	NA	CASSLDYNEQFF	TGTGCCAGCAGCTTAGACTACAATGAGCAGTTCTTC
TRBV9	TRBJ2-1	NA	NA	CASSARGQLWNEQFF	TGTGCCAGCAGCGCTAGGGGTCAGTTATGGAATGAGCAGTTCTTC
TRBV2	TRBJ1-2	NA	few	CASSAGRAHGYTF	TGTGCCAGCAGTGCCGGTAGGGCCCATGGCTACACCTTC
TRBV5-1	TRBJ2-6	TRBD2	NA	CASSFAGGGSGANVLTF	TGCGCCAGCAGCTTCGCGGGAGGGGGCTCTGGGGCCAACGTCCTGACTTTC
TRBV19	TRBJ2-3	NA	NA	CASRSRGADTQYF	TGTGCCAGTAGGTCCAGGGGGGCAGATACGCAGTATTTT
TRBV5-6	TRBJ1-5	TRBD1	NA	CASSLTTGTGDQPQHF	TGTGCCAGCAGCCTAACCACCGGGACAGGGGATCAGCCCCAGCATTTT
TRBV15	TRBJ2-7	NA	NA	CATSNKFGQYF	TGTGCCACCTCGAACAAGTTTGGGCAGTACTTC
TRBV27	TRBJ1-4	TRBD1	NA	CASSLFGQGDEKLFF	TGTGCCAGCAGTTTATTCGGACAGGGTGATGAAAAACTGTTTTTT
TRBV7-9	TRBJ2-5	NA	NA	CASSLAYSATRYQETQYF	TGTGCCAGCAGCTTAGCGTACTCCGCGACTAGGTACCAAGAGACCCAGTACTTC
TRBV5-8	TRBJ2-1	TRBD1	NA	CASRGQGYYNEQFF	TGTGCCAGCAGGGGACAGGGTTACTACAATGAGCAGTTCTTC
TRBV28	TRBJ1-2	NA	NA	CASSLPGTSNYGYTF	TGTGCCAGCAGTTTACCCGGGACGTCTAACTATGGCTACACCTTC
TRBV11-2	TRBJ2-1	NA	NA	CASSPRGTASDNEQFF	TGTGCCAGCAGCCCCCGCGGGACGGCGAGTGACAATGAGCAGTTCTTC
TRBV5-1	TRBJ2-6	NA	NA	CASSSDRPGANVLTF	TGCGCCAGCAGCTCCGATCGGCCTGGGGCCAACGTCCTGACTTTC
TRBV9	TRBJ1-5	NA	NA	CASSRAGDQPQHF	TGTGCCAGCAGCCGAGCTGGGGATCAGCCCCAGCATTTT
TRBV28	TRBJ1-5	TRBD1	few	CASSKTGGFVQPQHF	TGTGCCAGCAGTAAAACAGGGGGCTTTGTTCAGCCCCAGCATTTT
TRBV2	TRBJ2-1	NA	NA	CASSERGTVNEQFF	TGTGCCAGCAGTGAAAGGGGAACGGTGAATGAGCAGTTCTTC
TRBV7-8	TRBJ2-7	TRBD2	few	CASSWAGVASEQYF	TGTGCCAGCAGCTGGGCGGGAGTGGCTTCCGAGCAGTACTTC
TRBV7-2	TRBJ2-5	NA	NA	CASSLASGGGETQYF	TGTGCCAGCAGCTTAGCATCGGGGGGCGGGGAGACCCAGTACTTC
TRBV4-3	TRBJ2-1	TRBD1	NA	CASSQNGQGGNEQFF	TGCGCCAGCAGCCAAAACGGACAGGGGGGCAATGAGCAGTTCTTC
TRBV14	TRBJ2-1	NA	NA	CASSRLLTNPYNEQFF	TGTGCCAGCAGCCGGCTACTTACTAACCCTTACAATGAGCAGTTCTTC
TRBV25-1	TRBJ1-5	NA	NA	CASSESGSGQPQHF	TGTGCCAGCAGTGAATCAGGGTCGGGTCAGCCCCAGCATTTT
TRBV28	TRBJ1-1	TRBD1	NA	CASRISGQGLNTEAFF	TGTGCCAGCAGAATTTCGGGACAGGGATTGAACACTGAAGCTTTCTTT
TRBV10-3	TRBJ1-5	TRBD1	NA	CAISLPGQRRHQPQHF	TGTGCCATCAGCCTCCCGGGACAGAGGCGGCATCAGCCCCAGCATTTT
TRBV28	TRBJ2-1	NA	once	CASRGSGRQYNEQFF	TGTGCCAGCAGAGGGTCAGGGAGACAGTACAATGAGCAGTTCTTC
TRBV5-1	TRBJ2-7	TRBD2	NA	CASSPRSGSSYEQYF	TGCGCCAGCAGCCCACGTAGCGGGAGCTCCTACGAGCAGTACTTC